The clone carrying this T cell receptor (beta chain) was seen more than once but under ten times. Its antigen is currently unknown. There was one heparinised blood draw per donor, averaging roughly 100 mL. Investigators reverse transcribed all isolated RNA, so they sequenced expressed TCRB transcripts. Sequencing was performed with immunoSEQ multiplex PCR; in TCRdb, only in-frame clones are kept and a portion is missing. This sample has more than 300,000 clones; more than 13% occur once, and the top ten carry around 0.02%. The data derive from a study of beta chain features in type 1 diabetes. Study-wide results and limits: When VDJ junctions were examined, type 1 diabetes patients showed fewer insertions and more deletions. Here, the possible influence of HLA type (on TCRB rearrangement) remained unresolved. Any PCR bias toward short templates would affect both groups alike.

The CDR3 is 12 amino acids. The germline V and J ends were trimmed by 2 bases and 4 bases, with 8 bases remaining between them. CDR1 and CDR2 from the germline V gene are SQVTM and ANQGSEA. Sequencing used naive CD4+ T cells from blood. This receptor was taken from a woman under 30 in good health. The J gene is TRBJ1-2, the V gene TRBV29-1; possible D gene TRBD1, 6 bases. Written as DNA, the CDR3 is TGCAGCGTTGAAAGGGGGACCTATGGCTACACCTTC. Its protein is CSVERGTYGYTF.